Listed below are T cell receptor beta chains from one sample, sequenced in a study of T cell repertoires in cytomegalovirus infection. The antigens of these receptors remain unknown. Each CDR3 protein is one row after TCRdb ran MiXCR on the reads. The sample lists more than 250,000 distinct CDR3 sequences; roughly 25% were seen once. Sequencing used cultured PBMCs, obtained from culture after CMV antigen stimulation. These receptors came from a human donor in good health (CMV status not recorded). Some clones in this sample may be carry-over from other donors' samples. CDR3s include the opening cysteine and the closing phenylalanine or tryptophan. A D gene is named only where the DNA matches it firmly. Size values are once, few and many counts, or a class for expanded clones, and some rows have none.

j_call: TRBJ2-1
v_call: TRBV5-5
d_call: NA
clone_size: few
cdr3_aa: CASSLYATGSYNEQFF
cdr3_nt: TGTGCCAGCAGCTTGTATGCTACAGGCTCCTACAATGAGCAGTTCTTC

j_call: TRBJ2-2
v_call: TRBV3-1
d_call: TRBD1
clone_size: NA
cdr3_aa: CASNLQGAGELFF
cdr3_nt: TGTGCCAGCAACCTACAGGGGGCCGGGGAGCTGTTTTTT

j_call: TRBJ1-6
v_call: TRBV19
d_call: NA
clone_size: few
cdr3_aa: CASSIEGEVGDSPLHF
cdr3_nt: TGTGCCAGTAGTATTGAGGGGGAAGTTGGGGATTCACCCCTCCACTTT

j_call: TRBJ2-1
v_call: TRBV7-2
d_call: NA
clone_size: many
cdr3_aa: CASSSGQGGYNEQFF
cdr3_nt: TGTGCCAGCAGCTCCGGCCAAGGTGGATACAATGAGCAGTTCTTC

j_call: TRBJ1-4
v_call: TRBV6-8
d_call: NA
clone_size: few
cdr3_aa: CATRYHSRNEKLFF
cdr3_nt: TGTGCCACCCGCTATCACTCCCGGAATGAAAAACTGTTTTTT

j_call: TRBJ2-3
v_call: TRBV7-2
d_call: TRBD1
clone_size: NA
cdr3_aa: CASSLDPTGLDTQYF
cdr3_nt: TGTGCCAGCAGCTTAGACCCGACAGGGTTAGATACGCAGTATTTT

j_call: TRBJ2-5
v_call: TRBV28
d_call: TRBD1
clone_size: few
cdr3_aa: CASSLPGQGQETQYF
cdr3_nt: TGTGCCAGCAGTCTACCGGGACAGGGTCAAGAGACCCAGTACTTC

j_call: TRBJ1-2
v_call: TRBV28
d_call: TRBD1
clone_size: NA
cdr3_aa: CASYTPGTGDTRYTF
cdr3_nt: TGTGCCAGCTATACCCCCGGGACAGGGGACACCCGGTACACCTTC

j_call: TRBJ1-1
v_call: TRBV6-5
d_call: NA
clone_size: NA
cdr3_aa: CASSYRRSFLQNTEAFF
cdr3_nt: TGTGCCAGCAGTTACCGGAGATCGTTCTTACAGAACACTGAAGCTTTCTTT

j_call: TRBJ1-5
v_call: TRBV10-3
d_call: TRBD1
clone_size: many
cdr3_aa: CAISESGGGKGQPQHF
cdr3_nt: TGTGCCATCAGTGAGTCGGGAGGGGGCAAGGGTCAGCCCCAGCATTTT

j_call: TRBJ2-1
v_call: TRBV4-1
d_call: NA
clone_size: NA
cdr3_aa: CASSQDLGSDNEQFF
cdr3_nt: TGCGCCAGCAGCCAAGACCTCGGGAGCGACAATGAGCAGTTCTTC

j_call: TRBJ2-2
v_call: TRBV12-3/TRBV12-4
d_call: TRBD1
clone_size: NA
cdr3_aa: CASRQTGTGGSGELFF
cdr3_nt: TGTGCCAGCAGACAAACCGGGACAGGGGGGTCCGGGGAGCTGTTTTTT

j_call: TRBJ1-2
v_call: TRBV29-1
d_call: TRBD1
clone_size: few
cdr3_aa: CSVAPLGTGTLYGYTF
cdr3_nt: TGCAGCGTTGCTCCTTTGGGGACAGGGACTTTGTATGGCTACACCTTC

j_call: TRBJ2-1
v_call: TRBV2
d_call: TRBD1
clone_size: few
cdr3_aa: CAIIRDRTYNEQFF
cdr3_nt: TGTGCCATCATCCGGGACAGGACCTACAATGAGCAGTTCTTC

j_call: TRBJ2-3
v_call: TRBV6-1
d_call: NA
clone_size: NA
cdr3_aa: CASNSWAGSTDTQYF
cdr3_nt: TGTGCCAGCAATTCCTGGGCGGGATCCACAGATACGCAGTATTTT

j_call: TRBJ2-1
v_call: TRBV12-3/TRBV12-4
d_call: TRBD2
clone_size: NA
cdr3_aa: CASSLELADNEQFF
cdr3_nt: TGTGCCAGCAGTTTAGAACTAGCGGACAATGAGCAGTTCTTC

j_call: TRBJ1-2
v_call: TRBV7-2
d_call: NA
clone_size: NA
cdr3_aa: CASSMQRNSAGYTF
cdr3_nt: TGTGCCAGCTCGATGCAGCGGAACTCCGCTGGCTACACCTTC

j_call: TRBJ2-6
v_call: TRBV7-9
d_call: NA
clone_size: once
cdr3_aa: CASSSPRDSTGANVLTF
cdr3_nt: TGTGCCAGCAGCTCCCCCCGGGACTCTACTGGGGCCAACGTCCTGACTTTC

j_call: TRBJ1-1
v_call: TRBV6-2/TRBV6-3
d_call: NA
clone_size: NA
cdr3_aa: CASGIGGADTEALF
cdr3_nt: TGTGCCAGCGGAATCGGGGGGGCCGACACTGAAGCTCTCTTT

j_call: TRBJ1-5
v_call: TRBV6-5
d_call: NA
clone_size: NA
cdr3_aa: CASSEGRPLNQPQHF
cdr3_nt: TGTGCCAGCAGCGAAGGACGGCCACTCAATCAGCCCCAGCATTTT

j_call: TRBJ2-1
v_call: TRBV4-3
d_call: NA
clone_size: NA
cdr3_aa: CASSLLEGRNNEQFF
cdr3_nt: TGCGCCAGCAGCCTCCTGGAGGGACGGAACAATGAGCAGTTCTTC

j_call: TRBJ2-1
v_call: TRBV5-4
d_call: TRBD2
clone_size: once
cdr3_aa: CASSLGEREVSYNEQFF
cdr3_nt: TGTGCCAGCAGCTTGGGAGAGCGGGAGGTGAGCTACAATGAGCAGTTCTTC

j_call: TRBJ2-1
v_call: TRBV2
d_call: TRBD2
clone_size: NA
cdr3_aa: CASEGLADRGSYNEQFF
cdr3_nt: TGTGCCAGCGAGGGACTAGCGGACAGAGGCTCCTACAATGAGCAGTTCTTC

j_call: TRBJ2-2
v_call: TRBV7-2
d_call: NA
clone_size: many
cdr3_aa: CASSLAGTGELFF
cdr3_nt: TGTGCCAGCAGCTTAGCCGGGACCGGGGAGCTGTTTTTT

j_call: TRBJ1-5
v_call: TRBV27
d_call: NA
clone_size: NA
cdr3_aa: CASSSSRGTQHF
cdr3_nt: TGTGCCAGCAGTTCCTCCAGGGGTACCCAGCATTTT

j_call: TRBJ2-3
v_call: TRBV7-3
d_call: NA
clone_size: NA
cdr3_aa: CASSLIGSLGADTQYF
cdr3_nt: TGTGCCAGCAGCTTAATCGGGTCCCTTGGGGCAGATACGCAGTATTTT

j_call: TRBJ2-5
v_call: TRBV7-9
d_call: TRBD1
clone_size: NA
cdr3_aa: CASSGRDRDQETQYF
cdr3_nt: TGTGCCAGCAGCGGCCGAGACAGGGATCAAGAGACCCAGTACTTC

j_call: TRBJ2-2
v_call: TRBV7-8
d_call: TRBD2
clone_size: NA
cdr3_aa: CASSLGPLRAGTNTGELFF
cdr3_nt: TGTGCCAGCAGCTTAGGCCCTTTAAGAGCGGGGACGAACACCGGGGAGCTGTTTTTT

j_call: TRBJ2-2
v_call: TRBV12-3/TRBV12-4
d_call: NA
clone_size: NA
cdr3_aa: CASSLLLNTGELFF
cdr3_nt: TGTGCCAGCAGTTTACTACTAAACACCGGGGAGCTGTTTTTT

j_call: TRBJ1-2
v_call: TRBV28
d_call: NA
clone_size: NA
cdr3_aa: CASSLEVYYGYTF
cdr3_nt: TGTGCCAGCAGTTTAGAGGTATACTATGGCTACACCTTC

j_call: TRBJ1-2
v_call: TRBV7-2
d_call: TRBD1
clone_size: NA
cdr3_aa: CASSHDRVYGYTF
cdr3_nt: TGTGCCAGCAGCCACGACAGGGTTTATGGCTACACCTTC

j_call: TRBJ2-3
v_call: TRBV7-9
d_call: TRBD2
clone_size: NA
cdr3_aa: CASSDAGLAVISDTQYF
cdr3_nt: TGTGCCAGCAGCGATGCGGGACTAGCGGTCATTTCAGATACGCAGTATTTT

j_call: TRBJ2-7
v_call: TRBV7-2
d_call: TRBD2
clone_size: few
cdr3_aa: CASSLVPSGRVDEQYF
cdr3_nt: TGTGCCAGCAGCTTAGTTCCCAGCGGGAGGGTCGACGAGCAGTACTTC

j_call: TRBJ1-4
v_call: TRBV7-9
d_call: NA
clone_size: NA
cdr3_aa: CASSLDSHPFLREKLFF
cdr3_nt: TGTGCCAGCAGCTTGGACAGCCACCCCTTTCTAAGGGAAAAACTGTTTTTT

j_call: TRBJ2-3
v_call: TRBV4-1
d_call: NA
clone_size: NA
cdr3_aa: CASSQDSGVYTQYF
cdr3_nt: TGCGCCAGCAGCCAAGACAGTGGGGTTTATACGCAGTATTTT

j_call: TRBJ2-7
v_call: TRBV28
d_call: NA
clone_size: few
cdr3_aa: CASRAGGSYEQYF
cdr3_nt: TGTGCCAGCAGGGCCGGTGGTTCCTACGAGCAGTACTTC

j_call: TRBJ2-1
v_call: TRBV2
d_call: NA
clone_size: few
cdr3_aa: CASSANSYNEQFF
cdr3_nt: TGTGCCAGCAGTGCTAACAGTTACAATGAGCAGTTCTTC

j_call: TRBJ2-4
v_call: TRBV7-8
d_call: NA
clone_size: NA
cdr3_aa: CASSLGGGNIQYF
cdr3_nt: TGTGCCAGCAGCTTAGGGGGAGGAAACATTCAGTACTTC

j_call: TRBJ1-2
v_call: TRBV12-5
d_call: NA
clone_size: NA
cdr3_aa: CASGLSSSYGYTF
cdr3_nt: TGTGCTAGTGGTTTGAGCAGCAGCTATGGCTACACCTTC

j_call: TRBJ2-1
v_call: TRBV7-9
d_call: NA
clone_size: NA
cdr3_aa: CASSLISLERFF
cdr3_nt: TGTGCCAGCAGCTTAATCTCGCTCGAGCGGTTCTTC

j_call: TRBJ2-1
v_call: TRBV7-3
d_call: NA
clone_size: many
cdr3_aa: CASSLGSTLGAEQFF
cdr3_nt: TGTGCCAGCAGCTTAGGTTCGACCTTGGGCGCTGAGCAGTTCTTC

j_call: TRBJ1-1
v_call: TRBV6-2/TRBV6-3
d_call: TRBD1
clone_size: few
cdr3_aa: CASRQGGPNTEAFF
cdr3_nt: TGTGCCAGCAGGCAAGGGGGCCCGAACACTGAAGCTTTCTTT

j_call: TRBJ1-2
v_call: TRBV7-3
d_call: NA
clone_size: NA
cdr3_aa: CASRGAEIGKGYTF
cdr3_nt: TGTGCCAGCAGGGGGGCCGAGATCGGGAAGGGCTACACCTTC

j_call: TRBJ1-5
v_call: TRBV2
d_call: NA
clone_size: NA
cdr3_aa: CASSERAGTQPQHF
cdr3_nt: TGTGCCAGCAGTGAAAGAGCGGGGACTCAGCCCCAGCATTTT

j_call: TRBJ1-6
v_call: TRBV6-5
d_call: NA
clone_size: NA
cdr3_aa: CASSYWQGESPLHF
cdr3_nt: TGTGCCAGCAGTTACTGGCAGGGCGAATCACCCCTCCACTTT

j_call: TRBJ1-1
v_call: TRBV6-1
d_call: NA
clone_size: NA
cdr3_aa: CASSPVQKMNTEAFF
cdr3_nt: TGTGCCAGCAGCCCTGTACAAAAGATGAACACTGAAGCTTTCTTT

j_call: TRBJ2-1
v_call: TRBV10-1
d_call: NA
clone_size: NA
cdr3_aa: CASSQVGSAGNEQFF
cdr3_nt: TGCGCCAGCAGCCAGGTTGGGAGCGCGGGGAATGAGCAGTTCTTC

j_call: TRBJ1-2
v_call: TRBV5-1
d_call: NA
clone_size: few
cdr3_aa: CASSLGTETNYGYTF
cdr3_nt: TGCGCCAGCAGCTTGGGGACCGAGACTAACTATGGCTACACCTTC

j_call: TRBJ2-3
v_call: TRBV6-5
d_call: TRBD2
clone_size: few
cdr3_aa: CASSYGLAGGYPQYF
cdr3_nt: TGTGCCAGCAGTTACGGACTAGCGGGAGGCTATCCCCAGTATTTT

j_call: TRBJ2-1
v_call: TRBV2
d_call: TRBD2
clone_size: NA
cdr3_aa: CASSGEGHNEQFF
cdr3_nt: TGTGCCAGCAGTGGGGAGGGTCACAATGAGCAGTTCTTC

j_call: TRBJ2-4
v_call: TRBV12-3/TRBV12-4
d_call: NA
clone_size: many
cdr3_aa: CASSRYQGNTDIQYF
cdr3_nt: TGTGCCAGCAGCCGTTACCAGGGGAATACGGACATTCAGTACTTC

j_call: TRBJ2-4
v_call: TRBV6-5
d_call: TRBD1
clone_size: NA
cdr3_aa: CASSYSRTGYGDRGNIQYF
cdr3_nt: TGTGCCAGCAGTTACTCAAGGACAGGGTATGGGGACAGAGGAAACATTCAGTACTTC

j_call: TRBJ2-7
v_call: TRBV12-3/TRBV12-4
d_call: NA
clone_size: NA
cdr3_aa: CASSQSGLVYEQYF
cdr3_nt: TGTGCCAGCAGCCAAAGCGGTCTGGTCTACGAGCAGTACTTC

j_call: TRBJ2-3
v_call: TRBV7-9
d_call: TRBD2
clone_size: many
cdr3_aa: CASSYDYPRVTSGGRTDTQYF
cdr3_nt: TGTGCCAGCAGCTACGATTACCCGCGTGTAACTAGCGGAGGCCGCACAGATACGCAGTATTTT

j_call: TRBJ2-1
v_call: TRBV11-3
d_call: NA
clone_size: few
cdr3_aa: CASSFGGVVNEQFF
cdr3_nt: TGTGCCAGCAGCTTCGGGGGAGTGGTAAATGAGCAGTTCTTC

j_call: TRBJ1-6
v_call: TRBV7-2
d_call: TRBD1
clone_size: few
cdr3_aa: CASSLAGQGPSTPLHF
cdr3_nt: TGTGCCAGCAGCTTAGCGGGACAGGGGCCTTCAACACCCCTCCACTTT

j_call: TRBJ1-5
v_call: TRBV30
d_call: NA
clone_size: few
cdr3_aa: CAWSVGGVGNQPQHF
cdr3_nt: TGTGCCTGGAGTGTGGGGGGCGTCGGCAATCAGCCCCAGCATTTT

j_call: TRBJ1-4
v_call: TRBV6-1
d_call: NA
clone_size: many
cdr3_aa: CASSAGRATNEKLFF
cdr3_nt: TGTGCCAGCAGTGCGGGGAGAGCAACTAATGAAAAACTGTTTTTT

j_call: TRBJ2-7
v_call: TRBV7-2
d_call: TRBD2
clone_size: many
cdr3_aa: CASSLGASGIGSYEQYF
cdr3_nt: TGTGCCAGCAGCTTAGGGGCTAGCGGGATAGGCTCCTACGAGCAGTACTTC

j_call: TRBJ1-1
v_call: TRBV7-2
d_call: NA
clone_size: NA
cdr3_aa: CASSLDEDRNTEAFF
cdr3_nt: TGTGCCAGCAGCTTAGACGAGGACAGGAACACTGAAGCTTTCTTT